This TCR beta chain came from a study of blood T cell repertoires in COVID-19. In assigning cohorts, the study relied on participant-reported clinical history. The method was immunoSEQ multiplex PCR; TCRdb's version includes in-frame clones alone and lacks a portion of them. The sample comprises a few hundred thousand clones, 90% of which are singletons, and over 12% rests with the top ten. This CDR3 comprises 13 residues. CDR1 is MNHEY, CDR2 SVGEGT, per germline. Deletions cut 0 bases from V and 11 bases from J, with 11 bases between. The chain combines TRBV6-2 or TRBV6-3 with TRBJ2-1, with a tentative D call TRBD2 (6 bases). The receptor comes from a man aged 25 to 45 who had been exposed to COVID-19. Sequenced input: PBMCs or T cells enriched from blood (not recorded which). The CDR3 region is CASSYSIRGKQFF. Here the CDR3 DNA reads TGTGCCAGCAGTTACTCGATTCGGGGGAAGCAGTTCTTC.